A single sample gave rise to the 32 T cell receptor beta chains below, sequenced in a study of OX40 agonist ivuxolimab in advanced cancers. The table came from immunoSEQ multiplex PCR; TCRdb's copy has only in-frame clones and leaves some out. The sample consists of roughly 38,000 clones, 74% of them appearing once. This sample comprised CD4+ or CD8+ T cells sorted from blood, obtained in a trial of the OX40 agonist ivuxolimab. The source is an adult with an advanced solid tumor such as melanoma, head and neck, liver or kidney cancer.

This chain uses TRBV21-1 with TRBJ2-7; the D call of TRBD1 is as the table states it, not checked on the DNA. TRBV21-1 is a known pseudogene. The CDR3 has 16 amino acids. The DNA of the CDR3 is TGTGCCAGCAGCAAAGCCTCAAGACAGGTCTCCTACGAGCAGTACGTC. Residues: CASSKASRQVSYEQYV.

The chain joins TRBV9 to TRBJ1-6; TRBD1 is a possible D gene (5 bases). V dropped 4 bases and J dropped 5 bases, with 16 bases sitting between them. The CDR3 sequence is 16 residues long. Germline values: CDR1 SGDLS, CDR2 YYNGEE. As DNA, the CDR3 is TGTGCCAGCAGCTTTAGGGGCGCAGGTGATAATTCACCCCTCCACTTT. Its translation is CASSFRGAGDNSPLHF.

This clone appeared once. This chain links TRBV21-1 with TRBJ1-1. TRBV21-1 is shown as a pseudogene. The CDR3 has 17 residues. Written as DNA, the CDR3 is TGTGCCATACCGGGCCCCCAAGCGAGGGCCATGAACACTGAAGCTTTCTTT. Protein sequence: CAIPGPQARAMNTEAFF.

V gene TRBV11-2 combines with J gene TRBJ1-3, with D possibly TRBD1 on 5 matching bases. Germline-derived CDR1 and CDR2 are SGHAT and FQNNGV. V lost 8 bases to trimming and J lost 0 bases, with 14 bases between them. CDR3 size: 15 residues. DNA for the CDR3: TGTGCCAGCGCCCCAGGGCTTTTCTCTGGAAACACCATATATTTT. It encodes CASAPGLFSGNTIYF.

V gene TRBV2 combines with J gene TRBJ2-7; D possibly matches TRBD1 or TRBD2 (7 bases each). Germline CDR1 is SNHLY and CDR2 is FYNNEI. Trimming took 9 bases from V and 7 from J, leaving 16 bases between them. The CDR3 consists of 12 residues. The CDR3 coding sequence is TGTGCCAGTACAGGGGAGGGTTGGGAGCAGTACTTC. Its translation: CASTGEGWEQYF.

This chain uses TRBV5-1 with TRBJ2-7; tentative D call: TRBD1 (5 bases). V was shortened by 3 bases and J by 3 bases, with 10 bases between the two germline ends. The CDR3 runs to 13 residues. CDR1 and CDR2 from the germline V gene are SGHRS and YFSETQ. The CDR3 DNA is TGCGCCAGCAGCTCCCAGGGCAACTACGAGCAGTACTTC. It codes for CASSSQGNYEQYF. The full variable domain, rest sourced from reference TRBV5-1 and TRBJ2-7, is KAGVTQTPRYLIKTRGQQVTLSCSPISGHRSVSWYQQTPGQGLQFLFEYFSETQRNKGNFPGRFSGRQFSNSRSEMNVSTLELGDSALYLCASSSQGNYEQYFGPGTRLTVT.

The chain carries TRBV5-1 and TRBJ2-2; 11 bases map to TRBD1. Looked up from germline, CDR1 is SGHRS and CDR2 is YFSETQ. CDR3 length: 15 residues. V dropped 4 bases and J dropped 4; count of bases not matched to a gene: 3. The CDR3 region is CASSPGTGGTGELFF. CDR3 DNA sequence: TGCGCCAGCAGCCCCGGGACAGGGGGCACCGGGGAGCTGTTTTTT. The full variable domain, completed using reference TRBV5-1 and TRBJ2-2, is KAGVTQTPRYLIKTRGQQVTLSCSPISGHRSVSWYQQTPGQGLQFLFEYFSETQRNKGNFPGRFSGRQFSNSRSEMNVSTLELGDSALYLCASSPGTGGTGELFFGEGSRLTVL.

J is TRBJ2-1 and V is TRBV6-6, with TRBD1 as a possible D gene (6 bases). CDR3 length equals 13 residues. Germline V CDR1 and CDR2: MNHNY, SVGAGI (reference sequence). V was pared by 11 bases and J by 6 bases, with 17 bases between. CDR3 in amino acids: CAARDISVNEQFF. The CDR3 DNA is TGTGCCGCCCGGGACATTTCGGTCAATGAGCAGTTCTTC.

This chain joins TRBV27 and TRBJ1-3, with 7 bases matching TRBD1. The germline V gene encodes CDR1 MNHEY and CDR2 SMNVEV (reference sequence). The CDR3 consists of 18 residues. Unmatched junction bases numbered 13, after V lost 4 bases and J lost 1 base. CDR3 coding DNA: TGTGCCAGCAGTTCAACCATCCAAAAGACAGGGTCTGGAAACACCATATATTTT. Protein sequence: CASSSTIQKTGSGNTIYF.

The chain has TRBV5-6 and TRBJ2-1; the D is unclear. The CDR3 runs 13 residues. Looked up from germline, CDR1 is SGHDT and CDR2 is YYEEEE. Trimming left V 0 bases short and J 9 bases short, with 10 bases between. The DNA for the CDR3 is TGTGCCAGCAGCTTGGGGACGTCGGTTGAGCAGTTCTTC. It is translated as CASSLGTSVEQFF.

V and J are TRBV18 and TRBJ2-2, with D possibly TRBD2 on 5 matching bases. The CDR3 totals 17 residues. Trimming took 3 bases from V and 1 from J, leaving 15 bases between them. From germline, CDR1 is KGHSH and CDR2 LQKENI. This CDR3 is CASSPVGGGVNTGELFF. The CDR3 DNA reads TGTGCCAGCTCACCGGTGGGTGGAGGAGTGAACACCGGGGAGCTGTTTTTT.

This clone has a handful of counts. The rearrangement links TRBV2 to TRBJ1-1; D gene ambiguous. Germline V lookup: CDR1 SNHLY, CDR2 FYNNEI. CDR3 size: 13 residues. Trimming removed 5 bases at V and 3 bases at J, with 10 bases between. The CDR3 DNA sequence: TGTGCCAGCAGTCCGGCAGGTTACACTGAAGCTTTCTTT. It is translated as CASSPAGYTEAFF. Together with reference TRBV2 and TRBJ1-1, the CDR3 gives the full variable domain: EPEVTQTPSHQVTQMGQEVILRCVPISNHLYFYWYRQILGQKVEFLVSFYNNEISEKSEIFDDQFSVERPDGSNFTLKIRSTKLEDSAMYFCASSPAGYTEAFFGQGTRLTVV.

The chain couples TRBV5-1 to TRBJ1-2, with TRBD1 matching 10 bases. This CDR3 region has 15 residues. After removal of 8 bases from V and 4 bases from J, the junction contained 11 bases not matched to a gene. Germline loops: CDR1 SGHRS, CDR2 YFSETQ. The CDR3 reads CASDPLGQGSYGYTF. Written as DNA, the CDR3 is TGCGCCAGTGACCCGTTGGGACAGGGGAGCTATGGCTACACCTTC.

The chain uses TRBV19 and TRBJ1-3; D gene unclear. Germline V gene sequence: CDR1 LNHDA, CDR2 SQIVND (reference sequence). The CDR3 is 13 amino acids. Trimming left V 7 bases short and J 3 bases short, with 10 bases between. CDR3 amino acids: CASIEGGGNTIYF. The CDR3 coding sequence is TGTGCCAGTATAGAAGGAGGTGGAAACACCATATATTTT.

This sequence joins TRBV30 and TRBJ1-6, with D possibly matching TRBD1 (5 bases). Germline V lookup: CDR1 GTSNPN, CDR2 SVGIG (reference sequence). This CDR3 spans 13 amino acids. The V end was cut by 2 bases, the J end by 10 bases, with 12 bases between. The CDR3 loop is CAWSKGPGSPLHF. The CDR3 bases are TGTGCCTGGAGTAAGGGGCCAGGGTCACCCCTCCACTTT.

The rearrangement uses TRBV2 and TRBJ1-4; 8 bases map to TRBD1. Trimming cost V 6 bases and J 8 bases; bases outside gene matches: 5. There are 13 residues in the CDR3. Looked up from germline, CDR1 is SNHLY and CDR2 is FYNNEI. The CDR3 DNA follows: TGTGCCAGCAGGGCCAGGGGGCAGGAAAAACTGTTTTTT. Translating it yields CASRARGQEKLFF.

The V gene is TRBV7-7, the J gene TRBJ2-1; possibly TRBD1 for D (6 bases). The germline gives CDR1 SSHAT, CDR2 FNYEAQ (reference sequence). V was cut by 5 bases and J by 9 bases, with 14 bases left in between. The CDR3 has 13 amino acids. The CDR3 bases are TGTGCCAGCAGCCTCGGGACATACGGTGAGCAGTTCTTC. It encodes CASSLGTYGEQFF.

The chain links TRBV6-5 to TRBJ2-5; 8 bases are shared with TRBD2. The CDR3 is made up of 15 amino acids. V shed 2 bases and J 3 bases; nucleotides not matched to a gene: 5. The germline V gene has CDR1 MNHEY and CDR2 SVGAGI. The CDR3, as DNA: TGTGCCAGCAGTTACCAGCGGGGGAGAGAAGAGACCCAGTACTTC. The encoded protein is CASSYQRGREETQYF.

The J gene is TRBJ1-1, the V gene TRBV29-1; TRBD1 matches 8 bases. Germline CDR1 is SQVTM and CDR2 is ANQGSEA. The CDR3 has 13 amino acids. The V gene end was trimmed by 2 bases and the J gene end by 4 bases; junction bases not matched to a gene: 3. DNA of the CDR3: TGCAGCGTTGAAACAGGGGGAGGCACTGAAGCTTTCTTT. It encodes CSVETGGGTEAFF.

This chain joins TRBV2 and TRBJ2-2; a weak D match, TRBD1 (5 bases). The CDR3 sequence is 12 residues long. CDR1 SNHLY and CDR2 FYNNEI come from the germline V gene. V was pared by 11 bases and J by 6 bases, with 13 bases between. The CDR3 DNA sequence: TGTGCCGGACAAAGCAACTCCGGGGAGCTGTTTTTT. This codes for CAGQSNSGELFF.

The rearrangement joins TRBV5-6 to TRBJ2-3; possible D gene TRBD2, 5 bases. CDR3 size: 14 residues. The germline V and J ends were trimmed by 1 base and 2 bases, with 8 bases remaining between them. CDR1 and CDR2 from the germline V gene are SGHDT and YYEEEE. CDR3: CASSLRGYTDTQYF. In DNA form, the CDR3 reads TGTGCCAGCAGCTTGCGGGGTTACACAGATACGCAGTATTTT.

V usage is TRBV6-4 and J usage is TRBJ2-1, with 11 bases that match TRBD2. V was pared by 3 bases and J by 2 bases, with 0 bases of the junction left unmatched. The CDR3 spans 15 residues. Germline CDR1 reads MRHNA; CDR2 reads SNTAGT. In DNA, the CDR3 is TGTGCCAGCAGTGAACTAGCGGGGGCCTACAATGAGCAGTTCTTC. Translating gives CASSELAGAYNEQFF.

The genes are TRBV5-1 and TRBJ1-1; 7 positions agree with TRBD1. Germline CDR1 SGHRS, CDR2 YFSETQ. Trimming took 4 bases from V and 3 from J; bases not matched to a gene: 15. The CDR3 is 17 amino acids. The CDR3 loop is CASSPVGGRPRDTEAFF. The DNA of the CDR3 is TGCGCCAGCAGCCCGGTAGGGGGCAGGCCCAGGGACACTGAAGCTTTCTTT.

The chain is built from TRBV4-1 and TRBJ1-5; D gene uncertain. V was clipped by 1 base and J by 6 bases, with 7 bases between them. Germline-derived CDR1 and CDR2 are MGHRA and YSYEKL. This CDR3 is built from 13 residues. The CDR3 bases are TGCGCCAGCAGCCAAGTTGAGGGTCAGCCCCAGCATTTT. It is translated as CASSQVEGQPQHF.

This clone was counted a single time. The V and J genes are TRBV6-4 and TRBJ1-2; D may be TRBD1 (5 bases). The V end was cut by 4 bases, the J end by 4 bases, with 10 bases between. The CDR3 runs to 13 residues. Germline-derived CDR1 and CDR2 are MRHNA and SNTAGT. CDR3 sequence reads: CASSAGGFYGYTF. Here the CDR3 DNA reads TGTGCCAGCAGTGCGGGGGGTTTCTATGGCTACACCTTC.

The V gene is TRBV2, the J gene TRBJ1-1, with 7 nucleotides matching TRBD1. The germline V gene has CDR1 SNHLY and CDR2 FYNNEI. The CDR3 extends over 14 amino acids. V lost 8 bases to trimming and J lost 5 bases; unmatched junction nucleotides: 11. This CDR3 reads CASGKTGTSTEAFF. The DNA of the CDR3 is TGTGCCAGCGGGAAGACAGGGACAAGTACTGAAGCTTTCTTT. The full variable domain, with the rest looked up from reference TRBV2 and TRBJ1-1, is EPEVTQTPSHQVTQMGQEVILRCVPISNHLYFYWYRQILGQKVEFLVSFYNNEISEKSEIFDDQFSVERPDGSNFTLKIRSTKLEDSAMYFCASGKTGTSTEAFFGQGTRLTVV.

DNA for the CDR3: TGTGCCAGTAGTATCTTAGCGGGGGGGCTGACTGAGCAGTTCTTC. This codes for CASSILAGGLTEQFF. V gene TRBV19 combines with J gene TRBJ2-1; 11 bases align to TRBD2. This CDR3 region has 15 residues. V lost 3 bases and J lost 9; bases outside the gene matches: 7. From germline, CDR1 is LNHDA and CDR2 SQIVND (reference sequence). The complete variable domain, with remaining parts taken from reference TRBV19 and TRBJ2-1, reads DGGITQSPKYLFRKEGQNVTLSCEQNLNHDAMYWYRQDPGQGLRLIYYSQIVNDFQKGDIAEGYSVSREKKESFPLTVTSAQKNPTAFYLCASSILAGGLTEQFFGPGTRLTVL.

The chain carries TRBV6-5 and TRBJ2-3; weak D call: TRBD2 (5 bases). CDR3 length: 15 amino acids. Trimming removed 6 bases from V and 0 bases from J, with 13 bases in between. Germline V gene data show CDR1 as MNHEY and CDR2 as SVGAGI. CDR3 in amino acids: CASRPGGPSTDTQYF. The CDR3 coding sequence is TGTGCCAGCAGACCAGGCGGGCCAAGCACAGATACGCAGTATTTT.

The V gene is TRBV11-3, the J gene TRBJ2-7; tentative D call: TRBD1 (5 bases). V lost 1 base, J lost 5 bases, and 9 bases lay in between. Germline V gene data show CDR1 as SGHNT and CDR2 as YENEEA. CDR3 length: 13 amino acids. In DNA form, the CDR3 reads TGTGCCAGCAGCTTAGGCGACAGCAACGAGCAGTACTTC. Encoded protein: CASSLGDSNEQYF.

This rearrangement joins TRBV5-6 to TRBJ1-6; 8 bases agree with TRBD1. CDR1 is SGHDT, CDR2 YYEEEE, per germline. With 4 bases clipped from V and 2 bases from J, the junction kept 5 bases outside the gene matches. The CDR3 has 16 amino acids. The CDR3 nucleotides are TGTGCCAGCAGCCTCGACAGGGGCGCCTATAATTCACCCCTCCACTTT. This codes for CASSLDRGAYNSPLHF.

V and J are TRBV11-2 and TRBJ1-1; 7 nucleotides align to TRBD1. The germline V gene encodes CDR1 SGHAT and CDR2 FQNNGV. Losses at the gene ends were 5 bases for V and 6 bases for J; bases not matched to a gene: 6. The CDR3 is made up of 13 amino acids. The chain's CDR3 is CASSVDRTAEAFF. CDR3 coding DNA: TGTGCCAGCAGCGTGGACAGGACCGCTGAAGCTTTCTTT. The full variable domain, completed using reference TRBV11-2 and TRBJ1-1, is EAGVAQSPRYKIIEKRQSVAFWCNPISGHATLYWYQQILGQGPKLLIQFQNNGVVDDSQLPKDRFSAERLKGVDSTLKIQPAKLEDSAVYLCASSVDRTAEAFFGQGTRLTVV.

The chain is built from TRBV2 and TRBJ1-1, with D hard to call. CDR1 and CDR2 (germline): SNHLY, FYNNEI. The ends were cut back, 6 bases at V and 8 bases at J, with 7 bases in the middle. This CDR3 is built from 10 residues. The CDR3 region is CASRWGEAFF. The CDR3 DNA reads as TGTGCCAGCAGGTGGGGAGAAGCTTTCTTT.